This entry concerns a single T cell receptor beta chain. Its antigen remains unidentified. This sample is drawn from a study of cytomegalovirus exposure and HLA in healthy donors. The wider study: In an early release, HLA-typed donors contributed some 82 million unique TCR sequences.

PCR amplification relied on 60 Vbeta primers (plus 13 Jbeta primers). Measured with immunoSEQ multiplex PCR; TCRdb has only the in-frame clones, and not every one. The sample records around 190,000 clones, nearly 80% being singletons. General study findings and limits: 150 or so TCR beta chains were listed as cytomegalovirus-associated. Presence/absence analyses assumed roughly uniform sequencing depth across donors. Sequences of the TCR beta chain were said to predict the HLA-A and HLA-B alleles of most subjects accurately.

The V gene's germline CDR1 is MNHEY and CDR2 SVGAGI. The CDR3 covers 13 residues. Trimming at V came to 6 bases and at J to 7 bases, leaving 7 bases not matched to a gene. This clonotype was sampled from a female donor in good health and CMV-seronegative. The chain carries TRBV6-5 and TRBJ1-2, with 8 positions matching TRBD1. The sequenced sample consisted of PBMCs. The CDR3 region has the DNA TGTGCCAGCAGCTCAGGGGGCCTGTCTGGCTACACCTTC. Amino acids: CASSSGGLSGYTF.